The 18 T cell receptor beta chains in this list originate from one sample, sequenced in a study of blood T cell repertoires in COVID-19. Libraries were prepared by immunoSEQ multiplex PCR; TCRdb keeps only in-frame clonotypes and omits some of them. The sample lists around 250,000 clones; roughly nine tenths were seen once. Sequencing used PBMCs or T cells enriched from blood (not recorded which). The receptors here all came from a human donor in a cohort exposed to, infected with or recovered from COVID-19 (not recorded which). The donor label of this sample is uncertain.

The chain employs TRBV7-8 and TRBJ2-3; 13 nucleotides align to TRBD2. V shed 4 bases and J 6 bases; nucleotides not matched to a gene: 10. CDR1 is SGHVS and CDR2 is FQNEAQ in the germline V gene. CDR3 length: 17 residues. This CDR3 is CASSSGGLAGEPDTQYF. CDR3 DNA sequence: TGTGCCAGCAGCTCCGGAGGACTAGCGGGGGAACCGGATACGCAGTATTTT.

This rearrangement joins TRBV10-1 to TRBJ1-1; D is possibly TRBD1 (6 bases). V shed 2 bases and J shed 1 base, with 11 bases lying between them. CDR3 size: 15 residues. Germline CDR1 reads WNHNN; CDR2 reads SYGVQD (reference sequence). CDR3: CASSEQGRGNTEAFF. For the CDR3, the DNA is TGCGCCAGCAGTGAGCAGGGCAGGGGGAACACTGAAGCTTTCTTT.

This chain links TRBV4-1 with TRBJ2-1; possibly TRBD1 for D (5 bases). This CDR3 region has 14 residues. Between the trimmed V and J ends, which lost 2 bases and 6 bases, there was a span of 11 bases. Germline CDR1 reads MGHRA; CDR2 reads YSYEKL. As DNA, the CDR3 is TGCGCCAGCAGCCAACAGAGCCAGGGCAATGAGCAGTTCTTC. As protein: CASSQQSQGNEQFF.

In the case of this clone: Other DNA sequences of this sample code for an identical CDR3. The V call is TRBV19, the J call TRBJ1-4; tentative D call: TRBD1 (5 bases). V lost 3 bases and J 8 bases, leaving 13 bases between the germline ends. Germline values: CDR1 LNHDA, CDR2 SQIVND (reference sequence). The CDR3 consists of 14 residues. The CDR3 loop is CASSMGQGGEKLFF. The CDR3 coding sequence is TGTGCCAGTAGTATGGGGCAGGGAGGAGAAAAACTGTTTTTT.

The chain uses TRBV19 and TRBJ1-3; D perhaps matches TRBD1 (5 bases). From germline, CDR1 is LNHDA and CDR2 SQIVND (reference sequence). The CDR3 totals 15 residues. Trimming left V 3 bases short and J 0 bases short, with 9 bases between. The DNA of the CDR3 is TGTGCCAGTAGTATGGGGGGTTACTCTGGAAACACCATATATTTT. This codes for CASSMGGYSGNTIYF.

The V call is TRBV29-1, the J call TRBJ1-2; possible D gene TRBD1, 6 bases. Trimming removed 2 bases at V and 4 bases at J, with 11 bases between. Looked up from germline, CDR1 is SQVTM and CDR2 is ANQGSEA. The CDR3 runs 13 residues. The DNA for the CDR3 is TGCAGCGTTGAACAGGGGAAAGGCTATGGCTACACCTTC. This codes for CSVEQGKGYGYTF.

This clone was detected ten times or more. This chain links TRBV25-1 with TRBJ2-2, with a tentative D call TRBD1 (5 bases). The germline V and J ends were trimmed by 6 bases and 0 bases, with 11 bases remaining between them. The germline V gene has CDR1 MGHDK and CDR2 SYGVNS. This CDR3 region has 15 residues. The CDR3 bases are TGTGCCAGCAGAGATGACAGTGCGAACACCGGGGAGCTGTTTTTT. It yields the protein CASRDDSANTGELFF.

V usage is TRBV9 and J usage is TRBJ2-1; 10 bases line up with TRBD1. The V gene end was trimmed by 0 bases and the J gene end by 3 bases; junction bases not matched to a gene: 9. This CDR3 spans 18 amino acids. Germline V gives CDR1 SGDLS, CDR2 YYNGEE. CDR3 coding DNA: TGTGCCAGCAGCGTAGGTGTTAGGGGACAGGGGAACTACAATGAGCAGTTCTTC. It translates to CASSVGVRGQGNYNEQFF.

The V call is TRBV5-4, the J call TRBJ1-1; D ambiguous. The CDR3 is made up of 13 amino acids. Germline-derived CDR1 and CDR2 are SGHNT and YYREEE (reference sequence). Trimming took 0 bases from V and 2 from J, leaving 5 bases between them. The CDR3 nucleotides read TGTGCCAGCAGCTTGGGGAGAAACACTGAAGCTTTCTTT. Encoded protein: CASSLGRNTEAFF.

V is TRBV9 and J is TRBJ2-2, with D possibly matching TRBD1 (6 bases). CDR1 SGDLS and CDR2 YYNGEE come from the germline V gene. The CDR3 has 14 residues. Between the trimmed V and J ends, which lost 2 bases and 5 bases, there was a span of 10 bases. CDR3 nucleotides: TGTGCCAGCAGCGTCGACAGGTTAACCGGGGAGCTGTTTTTT. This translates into CASSVDRLTGELFF.

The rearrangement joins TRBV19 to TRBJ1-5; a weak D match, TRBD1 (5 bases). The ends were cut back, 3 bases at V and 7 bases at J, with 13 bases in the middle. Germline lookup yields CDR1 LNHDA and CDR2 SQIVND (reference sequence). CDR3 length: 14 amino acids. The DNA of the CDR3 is TGTGCCAGTAGTATGCGGGACCTAGGGCAGCCCCAGCATTTT. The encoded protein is CASSMRDLGQPQHF.

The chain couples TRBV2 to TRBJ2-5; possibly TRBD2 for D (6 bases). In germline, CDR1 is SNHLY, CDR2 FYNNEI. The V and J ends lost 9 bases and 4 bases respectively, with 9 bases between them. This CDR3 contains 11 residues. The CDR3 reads CARGTAETQYF. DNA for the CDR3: TGTGCCAGAGGGACTGCAGAGACCCAGTACTTC.

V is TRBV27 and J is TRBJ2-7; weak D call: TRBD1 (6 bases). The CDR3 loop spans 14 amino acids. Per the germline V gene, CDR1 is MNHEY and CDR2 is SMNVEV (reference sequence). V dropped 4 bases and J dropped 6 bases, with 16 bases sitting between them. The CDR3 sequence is CASSSLQGRGEQYF. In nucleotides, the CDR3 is TGTGCCAGCAGTTCCTTACAGGGAAGGGGCGAGCAGTACTTC.

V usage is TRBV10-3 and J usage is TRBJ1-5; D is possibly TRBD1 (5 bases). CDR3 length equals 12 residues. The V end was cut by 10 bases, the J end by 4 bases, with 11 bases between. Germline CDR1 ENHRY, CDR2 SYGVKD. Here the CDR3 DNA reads TGTGCCACCGGGGGAGGGAATCAGCCCCAGCATTTT. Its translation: CATGGGNQPQHF.

DNA of the CDR3: TGTGCCAGCAGCGGCCGGGGACAGGTGGAAGGCTACACCTTC. Amino acids: CASSGRGQVEGYTF. J is TRBJ1-2 and V is TRBV9; 8 bases are shared with TRBD1. This CDR3 has 14 residues. Germline CDR1 SGDLS, CDR2 YYNGEE. Unmatched junction bases numbered 9, after V lost 3 bases and J lost 8 bases.

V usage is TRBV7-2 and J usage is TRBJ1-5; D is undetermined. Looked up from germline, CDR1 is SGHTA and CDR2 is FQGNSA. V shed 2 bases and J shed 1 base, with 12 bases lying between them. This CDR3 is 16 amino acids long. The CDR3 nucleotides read TGTGCCAGCAGCTTAAGGAGTTCCGGGAGCAATCAGCCCCAGCATTTT. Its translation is CASSLRSSGSNQPQHF.

CDR3 in amino acids: CAWNRQGYGYTF. CDR3 nucleotide sequence: TGTGCCTGGAACCGACAGGGGTATGGCTACACCTTC. The genes are TRBV30 and TRBJ1-2, with 8 bases aligning to TRBD1. Germline assignment: CDR1 GTSNPN and CDR2 SVGIG (reference sequence). V lost 4 bases, J lost 5 bases, and 3 bases stayed unmatched. The CDR3 is 12 amino acids.

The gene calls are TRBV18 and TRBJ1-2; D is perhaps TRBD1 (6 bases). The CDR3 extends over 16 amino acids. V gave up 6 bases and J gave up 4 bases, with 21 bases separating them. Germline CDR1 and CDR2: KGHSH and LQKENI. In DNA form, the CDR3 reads TGTGCCAGCTCCGCCGAGGGGGTACTGGTATCCTATGGCTACACCTTC. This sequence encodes CASSAEGVLVSYGYTF.